This entry describes one TCR beta chain. Its antigen is undetermined. The data originate from a study of T cell responses to AZD1222 COVID-19 vaccine. Points from the study as a whole: Targeting of unmutated variant regions was reportedly seen in nearly half of spike-specific TCRs.

The germline gives CDR1 MGHRA, CDR2 YSYEKL. This CDR3 spans 17 amino acids. The J segment lost 0 bases and the V segment lost 3 bases, leaving 10 bases of the junction unmatched. Both about-4-week and about-12-week second-dose recipients were combined. Measured with immunoSEQ multiplex PCR; TCRdb has only the in-frame clones, and not every one. The repertoire holds under 95,000 clones, 90% seen once, with around 1.4% in the top ten. This specimen was peripheral blood, taken 28 days after the second AZD1222 dose. This receptor was identified in an adult who received the AZD1222 COVID-19 vaccine. The rearrangement joins TRBV4-1 to TRBJ1-2, with 7 bases matching TRBD1. The CDR3, as DNA: TGCGCCAGCAGCCAGATGATGACAGGGACTGCTAACTATGGCTACACCTTC. Amino acids: CASSQMMTGTANYGYTF.